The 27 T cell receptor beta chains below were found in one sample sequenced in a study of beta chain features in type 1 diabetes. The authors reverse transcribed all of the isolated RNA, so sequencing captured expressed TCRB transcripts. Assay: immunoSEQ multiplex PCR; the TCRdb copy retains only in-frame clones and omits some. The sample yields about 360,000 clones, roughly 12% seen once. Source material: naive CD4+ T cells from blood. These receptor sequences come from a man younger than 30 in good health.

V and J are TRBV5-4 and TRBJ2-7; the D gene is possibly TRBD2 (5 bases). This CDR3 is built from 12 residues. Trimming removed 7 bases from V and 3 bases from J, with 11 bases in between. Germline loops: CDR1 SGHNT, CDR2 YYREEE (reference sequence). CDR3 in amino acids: CASGGGGYEQYF. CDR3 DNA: TGTGCCAGCGGAGGTGGCGGCTACGAGCAGTACTTC.

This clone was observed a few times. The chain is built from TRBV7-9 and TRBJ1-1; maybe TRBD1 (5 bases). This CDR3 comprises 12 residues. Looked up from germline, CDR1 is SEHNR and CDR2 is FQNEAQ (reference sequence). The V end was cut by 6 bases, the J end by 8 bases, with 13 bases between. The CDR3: CASRPTAGEAFF. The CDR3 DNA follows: TGTGCCAGCAGGCCGACGGCAGGGGAAGCTTTCTTT.

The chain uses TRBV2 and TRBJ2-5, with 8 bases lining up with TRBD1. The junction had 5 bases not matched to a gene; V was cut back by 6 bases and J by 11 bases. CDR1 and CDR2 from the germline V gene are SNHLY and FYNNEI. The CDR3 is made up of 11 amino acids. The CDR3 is CASSPDRVQYF. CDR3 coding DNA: TGTGCCAGCAGCCCGGACAGGGTACAGTACTTC.

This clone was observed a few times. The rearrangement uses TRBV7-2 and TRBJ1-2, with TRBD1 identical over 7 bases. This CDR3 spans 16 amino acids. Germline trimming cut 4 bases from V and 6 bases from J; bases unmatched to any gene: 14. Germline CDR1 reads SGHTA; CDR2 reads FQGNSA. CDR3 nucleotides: TGTGCCAGCAGCTCACACCCCCAGGGGGACAGTCATGGCTACACCTTC. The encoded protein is CASSSHPQGDSHGYTF.

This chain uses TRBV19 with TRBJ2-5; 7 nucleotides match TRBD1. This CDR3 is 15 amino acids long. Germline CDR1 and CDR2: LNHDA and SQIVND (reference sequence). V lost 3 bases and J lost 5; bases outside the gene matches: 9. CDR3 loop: CASSIWAGGGETQYF. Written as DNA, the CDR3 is TGTGCCAGTAGTATTTGGGCAGGGGGTGGGGAGACCCAGTACTTC.

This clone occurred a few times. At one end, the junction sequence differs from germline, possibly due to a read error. CDR3 DNA: TGTGCCTGGAGCGACGGACAGCCGCAGGGTTTT. Residues: CAWSDGQPQGF. The V call is TRBV30, the J call TRBJ1-4; D might be TRBD1 (6 bases). The CDR3 has 11 amino acids. CDR1 and CDR2 (germline): GTSNPN, SVGIG (reference sequence).

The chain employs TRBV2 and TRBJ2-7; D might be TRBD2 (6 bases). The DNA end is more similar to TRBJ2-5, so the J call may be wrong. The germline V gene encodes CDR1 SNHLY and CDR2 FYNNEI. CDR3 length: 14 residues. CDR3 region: CASSATSRRETQYF. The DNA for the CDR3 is TGTGCCAGCAGTGCTACTAGCCGCCGAGAGACCCAGTACTTC.

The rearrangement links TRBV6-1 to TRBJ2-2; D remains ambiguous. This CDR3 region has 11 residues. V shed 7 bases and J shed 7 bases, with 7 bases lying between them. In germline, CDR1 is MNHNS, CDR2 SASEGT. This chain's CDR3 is CASTVHGELFF. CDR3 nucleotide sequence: TGTGCCAGCACAGTCCACGGGGAGCTGTTTTTT.

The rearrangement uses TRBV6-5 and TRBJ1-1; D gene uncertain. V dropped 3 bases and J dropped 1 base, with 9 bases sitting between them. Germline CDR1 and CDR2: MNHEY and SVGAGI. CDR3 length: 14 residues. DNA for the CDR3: TGTGCCAGCAGTTATGCCTCGGGGAACACTGAAGCTTTCTTT. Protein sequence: CASSYASGNTEAFF.

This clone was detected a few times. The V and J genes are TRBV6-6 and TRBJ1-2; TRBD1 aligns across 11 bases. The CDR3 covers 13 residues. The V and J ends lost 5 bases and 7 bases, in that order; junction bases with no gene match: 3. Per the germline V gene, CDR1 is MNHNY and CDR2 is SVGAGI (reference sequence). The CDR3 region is CASSRDRGIGYTF. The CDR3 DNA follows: TGTGCCAGCAGTCGGGACAGGGGGATTGGCTACACCTTC.

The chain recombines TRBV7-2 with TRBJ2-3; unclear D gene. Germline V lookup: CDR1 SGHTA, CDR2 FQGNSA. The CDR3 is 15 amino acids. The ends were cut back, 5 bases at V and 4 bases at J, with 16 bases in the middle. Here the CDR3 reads CASSLKSPVADTQYF. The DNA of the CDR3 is TGTGCCAGCAGCCTAAAAAGCCCCGTGGCAGATACGCAGTATTTT. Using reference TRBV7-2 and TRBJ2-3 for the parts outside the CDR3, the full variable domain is GAGVSQSPSNKVTEKGKDVELRCDPISGHTALYWYRQSLGQGLEFLIYFQGNSAPDKSGLPSDRFSAERTGGSVSTLTIQRTQQEDSAVYLCASSLKSPVADTQYFGPGTRLTVL.

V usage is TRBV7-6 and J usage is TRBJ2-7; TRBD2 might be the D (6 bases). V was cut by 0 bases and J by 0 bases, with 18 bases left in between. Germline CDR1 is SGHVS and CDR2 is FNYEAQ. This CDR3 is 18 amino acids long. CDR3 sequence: CASSLALSERVSSYEQYF. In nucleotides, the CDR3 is TGTGCCAGCAGCTTAGCGCTTTCGGAGCGGGTTAGCTCCTACGAGCAGTACTTC.

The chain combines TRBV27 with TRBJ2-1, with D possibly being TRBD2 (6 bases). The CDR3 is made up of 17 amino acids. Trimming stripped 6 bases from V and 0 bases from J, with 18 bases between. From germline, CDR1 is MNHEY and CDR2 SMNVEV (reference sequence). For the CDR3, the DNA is TGTGCCAGCAGCCACGACCAGCGGGCCAGCTCCTACAATGAGCAGTTCTTC. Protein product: CASSHDQRASSYNEQFF.

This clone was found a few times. Written as DNA, the CDR3 is TGTGCCAGCAGCCCCCGACAGACCGGGTATGGCTACACCTTC. The encoded protein is CASSPRQTGYGYTF. This chain connects TRBV7-9 to TRBJ1-2, with D tentatively TRBD1 (5 bases). V was cut by 5 bases and J by 5 bases, with 15 bases left in between. The germline gives CDR1 SEHNR, CDR2 FQNEAQ (reference sequence). The CDR3 covers 14 residues.

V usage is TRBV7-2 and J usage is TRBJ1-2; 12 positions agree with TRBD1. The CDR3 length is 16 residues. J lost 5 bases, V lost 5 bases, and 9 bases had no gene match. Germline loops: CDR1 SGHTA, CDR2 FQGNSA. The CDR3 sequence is CASSLSRDRGPYGYTF. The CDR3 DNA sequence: TGTGCCAGCAGCCTCTCCCGGGACAGGGGGCCATATGGCTACACCTTC.

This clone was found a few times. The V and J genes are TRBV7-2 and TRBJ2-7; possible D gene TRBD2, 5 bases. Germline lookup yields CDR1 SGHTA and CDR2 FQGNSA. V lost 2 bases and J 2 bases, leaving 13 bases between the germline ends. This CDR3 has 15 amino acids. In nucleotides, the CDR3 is TGTGCCAGCAGCTTACTAGCAAGGAACCCCTACGAGCAGTACTTC. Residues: CASSLLARNPYEQYF.

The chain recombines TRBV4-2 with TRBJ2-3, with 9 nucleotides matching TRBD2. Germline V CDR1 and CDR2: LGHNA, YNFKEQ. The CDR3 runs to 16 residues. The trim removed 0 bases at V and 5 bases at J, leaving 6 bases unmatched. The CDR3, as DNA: TGTGCCAGCAGCCAAGAGCTAGCGGGGTCGGTAGATACGCAGTATTTT. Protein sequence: CASSQELAGSVDTQYF.

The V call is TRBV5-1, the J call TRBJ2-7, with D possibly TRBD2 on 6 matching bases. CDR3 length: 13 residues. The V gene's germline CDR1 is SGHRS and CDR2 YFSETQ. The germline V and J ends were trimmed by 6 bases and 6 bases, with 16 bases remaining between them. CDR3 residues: CASTITPGAEQYF. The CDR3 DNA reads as TGCGCCAGCACCATAACCCCGGGAGCCGAGCAGTACTTC.

The CDR3 loop is CASTKRGTPPHF. The CDR3 region has the DNA TGTGCCAGCACCAAAAGGGGGACCCCACCGCATTTT. This chain uses TRBV28 with TRBJ1-5; D is possibly TRBD1 (6 bases). CDR1 and CDR2 (germline): MDHEN, SYDVKM. CDR3 length: 12 residues. The ends were cut back, 7 bases at V and 15 bases at J, with 19 bases in the middle.

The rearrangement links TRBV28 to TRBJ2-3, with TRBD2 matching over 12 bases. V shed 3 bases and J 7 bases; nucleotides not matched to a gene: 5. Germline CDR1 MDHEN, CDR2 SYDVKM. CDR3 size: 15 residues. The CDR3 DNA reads TGTGCCAGCAGTTTTACCCGGACTAGCGGGAATACGCAGTATTTT. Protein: CASSFTRTSGNTQYF.

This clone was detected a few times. CDR3 amino acids: CASTATNEKLFF. CDR3 bases: TGTGCCAGCACCGCAACTAATGAAAAACTGTTTTTT. V and J are TRBV7-2 and TRBJ1-4; D not certain. The germline CDR1 and CDR2 sequences are SGHTA and FQGNSA. Trimming shortened V by 7 bases and J by 0 bases, and 3 bases separated the two germline ends. The CDR3 consists of 12 residues.

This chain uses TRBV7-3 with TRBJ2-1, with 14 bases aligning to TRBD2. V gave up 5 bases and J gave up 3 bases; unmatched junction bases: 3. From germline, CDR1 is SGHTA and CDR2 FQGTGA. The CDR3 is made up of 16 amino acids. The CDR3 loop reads CASSRGLAGGYNEQFF. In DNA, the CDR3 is TGTGCCAGCAGCCGCGGACTAGCGGGAGGCTACAATGAGCAGTTCTTC.

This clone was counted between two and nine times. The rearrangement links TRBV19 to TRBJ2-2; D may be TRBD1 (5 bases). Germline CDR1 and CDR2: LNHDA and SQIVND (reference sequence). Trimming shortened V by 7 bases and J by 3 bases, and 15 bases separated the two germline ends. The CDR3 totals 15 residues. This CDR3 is CASNPVRVDTGELFF. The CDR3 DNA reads TGTGCCAGTAACCCTGTCAGGGTCGACACCGGGGAGCTGTTTTTT.

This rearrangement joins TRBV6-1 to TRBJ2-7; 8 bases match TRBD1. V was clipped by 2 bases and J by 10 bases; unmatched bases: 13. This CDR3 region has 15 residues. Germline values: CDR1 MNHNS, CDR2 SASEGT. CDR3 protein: CASSEIGGQGAPQYF. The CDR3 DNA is TGTGCCAGCAGTGAAATAGGAGGACAGGGCGCTCCTCAGTACTTC.

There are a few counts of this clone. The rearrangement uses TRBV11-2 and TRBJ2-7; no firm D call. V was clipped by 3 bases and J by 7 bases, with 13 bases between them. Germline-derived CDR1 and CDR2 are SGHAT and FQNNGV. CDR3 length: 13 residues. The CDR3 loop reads CASSLASSVEQYF. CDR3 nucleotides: TGTGCCAGCAGCTTGGCTTCTTCCGTTGAGCAGTACTTC.

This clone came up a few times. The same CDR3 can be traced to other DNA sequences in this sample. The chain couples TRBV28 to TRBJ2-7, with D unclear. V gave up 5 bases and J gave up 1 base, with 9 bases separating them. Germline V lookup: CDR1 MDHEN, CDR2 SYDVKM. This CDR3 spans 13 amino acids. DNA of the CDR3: TGTGCCAGCAGTCCCGGGTCATCCTACGAGCAGTACTTC. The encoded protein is CASSPGSSYEQYF.

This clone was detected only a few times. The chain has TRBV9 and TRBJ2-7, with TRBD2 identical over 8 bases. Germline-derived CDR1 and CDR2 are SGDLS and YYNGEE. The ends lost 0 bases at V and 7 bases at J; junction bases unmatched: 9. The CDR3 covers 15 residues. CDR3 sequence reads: CASSVGGAGVGEQYF. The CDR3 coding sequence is TGTGCCAGCAGCGTAGGCGGAGCGGGAGTAGGAGAGCAGTACTTC.